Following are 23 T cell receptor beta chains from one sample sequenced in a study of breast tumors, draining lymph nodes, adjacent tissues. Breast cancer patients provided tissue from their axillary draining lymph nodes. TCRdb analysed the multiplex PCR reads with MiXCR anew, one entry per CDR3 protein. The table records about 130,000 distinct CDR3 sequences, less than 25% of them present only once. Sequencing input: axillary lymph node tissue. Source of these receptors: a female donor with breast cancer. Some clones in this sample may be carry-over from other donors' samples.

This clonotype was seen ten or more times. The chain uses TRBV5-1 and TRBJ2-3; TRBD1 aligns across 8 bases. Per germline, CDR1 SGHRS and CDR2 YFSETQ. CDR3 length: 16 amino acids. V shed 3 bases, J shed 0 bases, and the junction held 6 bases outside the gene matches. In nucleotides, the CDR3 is TGCGCCAGCAGCTCTACAGGGGGTAAAAGCACAGATACGCAGTATTTT. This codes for CASSSTGGKSTDTQYF.

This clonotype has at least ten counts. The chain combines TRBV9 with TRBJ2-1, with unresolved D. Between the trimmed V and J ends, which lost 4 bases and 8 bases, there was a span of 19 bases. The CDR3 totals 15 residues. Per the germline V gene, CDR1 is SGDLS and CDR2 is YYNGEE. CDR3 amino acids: CASSPLSRNGDEQFF. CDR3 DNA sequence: TGTGCCAGCAGCCCCCTTTCCCGTAATGGGGATGAGCAGTTCTTC.

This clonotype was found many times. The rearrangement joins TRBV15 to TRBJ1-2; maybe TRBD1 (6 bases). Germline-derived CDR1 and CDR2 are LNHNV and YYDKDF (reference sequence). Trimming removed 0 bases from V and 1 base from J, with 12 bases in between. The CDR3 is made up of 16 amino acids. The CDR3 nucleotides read TGTGCCACCAGCAGAGAGAGAGGGGGTAGTAACTATGGCTACACCTTC. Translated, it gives CATSRERGGSNYGYTF.

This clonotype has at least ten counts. CDR3 coding DNA: TGTGCCAGCAGCTTAGCGCGGTGGACTTACGAGCAGTACTTC. It translates to CASSLARWTYEQYF. The rearrangement uses TRBV7-8 and TRBJ2-7; tentatively, D is TRBD2 (5 bases). The CDR3 runs 14 residues. Per the germline V gene, CDR1 is SGHVS and CDR2 is FQNEAQ. Trimming left V 0 bases short and J 4 bases short, with 10 bases between.

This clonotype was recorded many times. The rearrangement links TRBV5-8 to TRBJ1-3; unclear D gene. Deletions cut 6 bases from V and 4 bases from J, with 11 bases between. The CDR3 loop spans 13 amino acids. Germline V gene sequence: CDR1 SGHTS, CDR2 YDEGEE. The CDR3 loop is CASMRHDGNTIYF. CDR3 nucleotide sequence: TGTGCCAGCATGAGACATGACGGAAACACCATATATTTT.

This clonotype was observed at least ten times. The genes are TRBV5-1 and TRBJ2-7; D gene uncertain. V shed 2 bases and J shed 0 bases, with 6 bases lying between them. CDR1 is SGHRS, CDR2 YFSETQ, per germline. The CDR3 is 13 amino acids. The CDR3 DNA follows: TGCGCCAGCAGCTTTACAGACTCCTACGAGCAGTACTTC. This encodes CASSFTDSYEQYF.

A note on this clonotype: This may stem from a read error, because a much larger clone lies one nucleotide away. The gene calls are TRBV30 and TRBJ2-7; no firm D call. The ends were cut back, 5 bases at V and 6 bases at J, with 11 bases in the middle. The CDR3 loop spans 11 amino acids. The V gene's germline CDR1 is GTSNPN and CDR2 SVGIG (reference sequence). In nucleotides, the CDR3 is TGTGCCTGGTCGGGCCGCTGCGAGCAGTACTTC. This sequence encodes CAWSGRCEQYF.

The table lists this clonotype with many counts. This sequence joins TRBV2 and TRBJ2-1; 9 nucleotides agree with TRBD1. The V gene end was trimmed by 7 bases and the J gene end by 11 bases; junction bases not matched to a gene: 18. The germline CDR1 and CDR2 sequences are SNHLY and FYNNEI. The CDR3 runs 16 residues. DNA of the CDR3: TGTGCCAGCAAGGGCCGACAGGGGGAGGGGTTTTCCCAGCAGTTCTTC. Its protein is CASKGRQGEGFSQQFF.

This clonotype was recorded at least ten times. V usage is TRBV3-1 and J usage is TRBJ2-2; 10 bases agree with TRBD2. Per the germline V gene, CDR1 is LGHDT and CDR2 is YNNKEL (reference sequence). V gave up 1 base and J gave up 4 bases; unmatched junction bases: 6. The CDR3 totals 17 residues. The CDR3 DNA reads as TGTGCCAGCAGCCAAGGAGCGGGAGGGTTAGGCACCGGGGAGCTGTTTTTT. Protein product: CASSQGAGGLGTGELFF.

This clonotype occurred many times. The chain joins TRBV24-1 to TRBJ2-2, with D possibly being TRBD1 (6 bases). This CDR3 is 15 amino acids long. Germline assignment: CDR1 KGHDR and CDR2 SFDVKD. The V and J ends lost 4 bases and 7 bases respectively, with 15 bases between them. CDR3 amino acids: CATSENAQGRGELFF. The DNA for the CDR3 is TGTGCCACCAGTGAGAACGCGCAGGGGCGCGGGGAGCTGTTTTTT.

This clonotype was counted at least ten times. This chain's CDR3 is CATSDGGTGIFSNQPQHF. In DNA, the CDR3 is TGTGCCACCAGCGACGGGGGGACAGGTATTTTTAGCAATCAGCCCCAGCATTTT. V gene TRBV24-1 combines with J gene TRBJ1-5; 8 bases are shared with TRBD1. Germline assignment: CDR1 KGHDR and CDR2 SFDVKD. V shed 7 bases and J 0 bases; nucleotides not matched to a gene: 13. The length of the CDR3 is 18 residues.

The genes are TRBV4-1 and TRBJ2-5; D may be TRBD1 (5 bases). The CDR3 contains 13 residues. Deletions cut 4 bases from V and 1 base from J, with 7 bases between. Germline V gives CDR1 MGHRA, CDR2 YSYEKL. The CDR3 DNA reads TGCGCCAGCAGCCGGACATTCCAAGAGACCCAGTACTTC. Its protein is CASSRTFQETQYF.

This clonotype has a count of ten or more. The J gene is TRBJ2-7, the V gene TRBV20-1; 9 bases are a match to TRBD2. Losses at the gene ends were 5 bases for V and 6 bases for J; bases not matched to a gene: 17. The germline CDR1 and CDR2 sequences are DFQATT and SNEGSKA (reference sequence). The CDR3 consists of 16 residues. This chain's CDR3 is CSASLPSGTIISEQYF. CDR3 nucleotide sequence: TGCAGTGCTTCCCTCCCTAGCGGGACTATCATCTCCGAGCAGTACTTC.

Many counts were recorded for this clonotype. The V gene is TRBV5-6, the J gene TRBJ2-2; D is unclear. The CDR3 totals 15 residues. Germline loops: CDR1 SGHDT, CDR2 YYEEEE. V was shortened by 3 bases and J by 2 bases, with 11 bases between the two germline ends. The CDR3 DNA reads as TGTGCCAGCAGCTGGAGATACGGAAACACCGGGGAGCTGTTTTTT. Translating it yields CASSWRYGNTGELFF.

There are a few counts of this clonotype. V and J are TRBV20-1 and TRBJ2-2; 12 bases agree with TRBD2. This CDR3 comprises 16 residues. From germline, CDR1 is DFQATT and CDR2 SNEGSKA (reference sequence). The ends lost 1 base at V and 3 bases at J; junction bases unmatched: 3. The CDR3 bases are TGCAGTGCTAGAGGGGGGACTAGCGGGTACACCGGGGAGCTGTTTTTT. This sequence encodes CSARGGTSGYTGELFF.

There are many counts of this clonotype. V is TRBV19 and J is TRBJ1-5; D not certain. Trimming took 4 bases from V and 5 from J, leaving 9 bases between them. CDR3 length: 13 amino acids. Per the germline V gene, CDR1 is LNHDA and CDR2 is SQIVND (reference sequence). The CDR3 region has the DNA TGTGCCAGTAGTACTCGAAATTATCAGCCCCAGCATTTT. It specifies CASSTRNYQPQHF. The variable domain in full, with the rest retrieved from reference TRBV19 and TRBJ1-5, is DGGITQSPKYLFRKEGQNVTLSCEQNLNHDAMYWYRQDPGQGLRLIYYSQIVNDFQKGDIAEGYSVSREKKESFPLTVTSAQKNPTAFYLCASSTRNYQPQHFGDGTRLSIL.

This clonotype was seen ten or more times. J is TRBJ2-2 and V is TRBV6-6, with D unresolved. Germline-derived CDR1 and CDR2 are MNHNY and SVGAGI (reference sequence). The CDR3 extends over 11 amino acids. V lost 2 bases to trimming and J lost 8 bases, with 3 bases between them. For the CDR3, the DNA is TGTGCCAGCAGTTACGGGGGGGAGCTGTTTTTT. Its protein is CASSYGGELFF.

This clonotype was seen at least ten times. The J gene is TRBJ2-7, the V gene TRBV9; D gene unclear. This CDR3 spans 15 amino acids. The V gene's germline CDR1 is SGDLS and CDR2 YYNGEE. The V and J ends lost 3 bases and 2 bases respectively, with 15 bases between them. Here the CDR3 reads CASSGSEVPAYEQYF. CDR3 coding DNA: TGTGCCAGCAGCGGGAGTGAGGTGCCCGCCTACGAGCAGTACTTC. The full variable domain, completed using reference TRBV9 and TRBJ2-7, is DSGVTQTPKHLITATGQRVTLRCSPRSGDLSVYWYQQSLDQGLQFLIQYYNGEERAKGNILERFSAQQFPDLHSELNLSSLELGDSALYFCASSGSEVPAYEQYFGPGTRLTVT.

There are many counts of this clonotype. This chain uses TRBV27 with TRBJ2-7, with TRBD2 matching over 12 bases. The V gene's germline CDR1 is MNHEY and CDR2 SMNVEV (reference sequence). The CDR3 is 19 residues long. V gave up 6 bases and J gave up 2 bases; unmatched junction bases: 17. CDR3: CASRLKMTSGGSYPYEQYF. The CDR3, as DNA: TGTGCCAGCAGACTCAAGATGACTAGCGGGGGTTCTTATCCCTACGAGCAGTACTTC.

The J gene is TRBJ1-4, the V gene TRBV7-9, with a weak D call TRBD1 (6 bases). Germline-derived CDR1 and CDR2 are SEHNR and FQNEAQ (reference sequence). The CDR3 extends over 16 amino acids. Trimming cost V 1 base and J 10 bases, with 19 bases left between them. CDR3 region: CASSLGGGASSGKLFF. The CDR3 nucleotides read TGTGCCAGCAGCTTAGGGGGGGGCGCATCTAGTGGAAAACTGTTTTTT.

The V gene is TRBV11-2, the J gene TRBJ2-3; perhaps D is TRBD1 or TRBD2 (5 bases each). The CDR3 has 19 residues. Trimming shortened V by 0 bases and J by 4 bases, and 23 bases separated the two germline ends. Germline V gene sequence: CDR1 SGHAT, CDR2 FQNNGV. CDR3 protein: CASSLDWQGAARSADTQYF. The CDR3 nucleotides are TGTGCCAGCAGCTTAGATTGGCAGGGAGCGGCTAGGAGCGCAGATACGCAGTATTTT.

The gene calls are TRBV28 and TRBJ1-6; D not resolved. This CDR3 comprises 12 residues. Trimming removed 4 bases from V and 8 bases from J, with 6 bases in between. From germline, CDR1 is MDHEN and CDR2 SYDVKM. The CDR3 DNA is TGTGCCAGCAGTTCCCCTCATTCACCCCTCCACTTT. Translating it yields CASSSPHSPLHF. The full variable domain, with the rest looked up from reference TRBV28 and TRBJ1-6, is DVKVTQSSRYLVKRTGEKVFLECVQDMDHENMFWYRQDPGLGLRLIYFSYDVKMKEKGDIPEGYSVSREKKERFSLILESASTNQTSMYLCASSSPHSPLHFGNGTRLTVT.

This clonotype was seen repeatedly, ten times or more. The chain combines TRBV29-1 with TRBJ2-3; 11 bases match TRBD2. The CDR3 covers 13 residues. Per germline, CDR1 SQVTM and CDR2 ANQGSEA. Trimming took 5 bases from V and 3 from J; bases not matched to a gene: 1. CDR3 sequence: CSVSSGRTDTQYF. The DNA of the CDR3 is TGCAGCGTTTCTAGCGGGAGGACAGATACGCAGTATTTT.